These 9 T cell receptor beta chains share one sample of origin, sequenced in a study of T cell changes during pregnancy in multiple sclerosis. Repertoires were generated with immunoSEQ multiplex PCR, while TCRdb's copy carries only in-frame clones and drops some. Altogether about 22,000 clones are present, roughly 89% being singletons, with the ten largest covering roughly 0.61%. The sequencing used CD4+ T cells from peripheral blood mononuclear cells, collected in the third trimester of pregnancy. These receptors were collected from a female donor in good health, enrolled as a control in a pregnancy study.

In this sample, this clone turned up once. The chain has TRBV7-2 and TRBJ2-5, with 11 bases matching TRBD2. The junction had 6 bases not matched to a gene; V was cut back by 6 bases and J by 3 bases. The CDR3 is made up of 15 amino acids. The germline V gene encodes CDR1 SGHTA and CDR2 FQGNSA. The CDR3 sequence: CASSNSGGAKETQYF. DNA for the CDR3: TGTGCCAGCAGTAATAGCGGGGGGGCTAAAGAGACCCAGTACTTC.

J is TRBJ1-1 and V is TRBV14; no firm D call. The CDR3 has 14 amino acids. Germline V CDR1 and CDR2: SGHDN, FVKESK. Trimming pared 0 bases from V and 4 bases from J, leaving 9 bases between. The DNA of the CDR3 is TGTGCCAGCAGCCAAGACGGGAAACGCACTGAAGCTTTCTTT. Its protein product is CASSQDGKRTEAFF.

The gene calls are TRBV21-1 and TRBJ1-1; TRBD1 is the table's D call and was not checked against the DNA. TRBV21-1 is an annotated pseudogene. The CDR3 has 16 residues. The CDR3 DNA follows: TGTGCCAGCAAAAAAATTCCGGACAGGGTGGGCACTGAAGCTTTCTTT. It yields the protein CASKKIPDRVGTEAFF.

The rearrangement links TRBV29-1 to TRBJ2-7; D gene unclear. V lost 7 bases to trimming and J lost 0 bases, with 16 bases between them. Germline assignment: CDR1 SQVTM and CDR2 ANQGSEA. The CDR3 is 14 residues long. The CDR3 nucleotides are TGCAGCGCTCTTTCCCCACTGAGCTCCTACGAGCAGTACTTC. This sequence encodes CSALSPLSSYEQYF.

Of note for this clone: The junction and the germline gene differ at one end; a read error may be behind it. Other DNA sequences of this sample code for an identical CDR3. The chain employs TRBV7-9 and TRBJ2-5; 8 bases line up with TRBD2. Germline V gene data show CDR1 as SEHNR and CDR2 as FQNEAQ (reference sequence). The CDR3 consists of 14 residues. The DNA for the CDR3 is TGTGCCAGCAGTCCCAGCGGGAGAAAAGAGACCCAATACTTC. Amino acids: CASSPSGRKETQYF.

This clone was observed once. Here the CDR3 DNA reads TGCGCCAGCAGCTTCGGTACAGGAGGCAATCAGCCCCAGCATTTT. Translation gives CASSFGTGGNQPQHF. V and J are TRBV5-1 and TRBJ1-5; a possible D gene is TRBD1 (5 bases). Germline V gene data show CDR1 as SGHRS and CDR2 as YFSETQ. There are 15 residues in the CDR3. Between the trimmed V and J ends, which lost 2 bases and 2 bases, there was a span of 11 bases. Full variable domain (remainder filled in from reference TRBV5-1 and TRBJ1-5): KAGVTQTPRYLIKTRGQQVTLSCSPISGHRSVSWYQQTPGQGLQFLFEYFSETQRNKGNFPGRFSGRQFSNSRSEMNVSTLELGDSALYLCASSFGTGGNQPQHFGDGTRLSIL.

This chain links TRBV25-1 with TRBJ2-2, with 9 bases aligning to TRBD2. The CDR3 contains 17 residues. After removal of 3 bases from V and 0 bases from J, the junction contained 5 bases not matched to a gene. Germline CDR1 MGHDK, CDR2 SYGVNS. The CDR3 spells CASSDPTSGANTGELFF. In nucleotides, the CDR3 is TGTGCCAGCAGTGATCCGACTAGCGGAGCGAACACCGGGGAGCTGTTTTTT.

This chain joins TRBV5-1 and TRBJ2-1; 11 nucleotides align to TRBD2. The CDR3 is 17 amino acids. V shed 0 bases, J shed 3 bases, and the junction held 5 bases outside the gene matches. CDR1 SGHRS and CDR2 YFSETQ come from the germline V gene. CDR3 protein: CASSLEASGRYYNEQFF. CDR3 bases: TGCGCCAGCAGCTTGGAGGCTAGCGGGAGGTACTACAATGAGCAGTTCTTC.

V and J are TRBV5-1 and TRBJ2-3, with 8 bases identical to TRBD1. This CDR3 contains 16 residues. With V trimmed by 2 bases and J by 0 bases, 5 bases remained unmatched. In germline, CDR1 is SGHRS, CDR2 YFSETQ. The CDR3 coding sequence is TGCGCCAGCAGCTTACAGACAGGGGCCAGCACAGATACGCAGTATTTT. This sequence encodes CASSLQTGASTDTQYF.